This T cell receptor (beta chain) was captured by sequencing in a study of human T cells and chemical hapten exposure. CDR3 length: 15 amino acids. V was cut by 0 bases and J by 7 bases, with 14 bases left in between. The germline V gene has CDR1 SGHAT and CDR2 FQNNGV. This clonotype was detected ten times or more. Time point given: pre-sensitization, week 0. As for treatment: therapeutic diphenylcyclopropenone sensitization with weekly scalp DPC. TCRdb used MiXCR to reprocess the RACE reads, holding one entry per CDR3 protein. The table includes over 300,000 distinct CDR3 sequences, 4.5% to 6% detected once.

The origin of this receptor is a woman aged 50 to 65 with alopecia areata. Some clones in this sample may be carry-over from other donors' samples. Sequenced material: whole blood, taken in connection with sensitization to the hapten diphenylcyclopropenone (DPC). The J gene is TRBJ2-3, the V gene TRBV11-2; D perhaps matches TRBD2 (6 bases). The CDR3 sequence: CASSLELRGSHTQYF. The CDR3 DNA reads as TGTGCCAGCAGCTTAGAGCTGCGGGGTTCGCATACGCAGTATTTT.